A single sample gave rise to the 10 T cell receptor beta chains below, sequenced in a study of regulatory T cells in long-lasting Graves disease. Time point indicated: newly diagnosed GD, antithyroid drugs for less than 3 months. Construction of the TCR library relied on RNA isolated from PBMCs. HTBI primers from iRepertoire and Arm-PCR of CDR3 regions yielded the TCR beta libraries. MiXCR was run by TCRdb on the multiplex PCR reads, yielding one entry per CDR3 protein. The sample holds 500,000 or so distinct CDR3 sequences, approximately 14% seen once. This same sample was also part of a study on T cells in Graves' hyperthyroidism and ophthalmopathy.

The specimen was peripheral blood mononuclear cells (PBMCs), collected at new diagnosis, from a patient treated with antithyroid drugs. All receptors derive from a woman between 45 and 65 years old with Graves disease.

This clonotype appeared many times. The V and J genes are TRBV18 and TRBJ1-1; a possible D gene is TRBD1 (5 bases). The length of the CDR3 is 18 residues. V lost 5 bases, J lost 4 bases, and 26 bases lay in between. Germline V gene lookup returns CDR1 KGHSH and CDR2 LQKENI. CDR3 amino acids: CASSTPDSRKNRGTEAFF. CDR3 bases: TGTGCCAGCTCAACCCCTGACAGCCGCAAGAACCGGGGCACTGAAGCTTTCTTT.

This clonotype was counted at least ten times. The V call is TRBV12-3 or TRBV12-4, the J call TRBJ2-1, with D maybe TRBD2 (5 bases). This CDR3 is 15 amino acids long. Trimming removed 5 bases at V and 0 bases at J, with 11 bases between. CDR3 amino acids: CASSPTRSSYNEQFF. Written as DNA, the CDR3 is TGTGCCAGCAGTCCTACTAGGAGCTCCTACAATGAGCAGTTCTTC.

The sample holds a few counts of this clonotype. This could be a read error, since a much larger clone is one nucleotide away. The rearrangement joins TRBV6-1 to TRBJ2-6, with TRBD1 as a possible D gene (5 bases). The CDR3 sequence is 17 residues long. Germline CDR1 and CDR2: MNHNS and SASEGT. CDR3: CASVTRLGPSGADVLTF. CDR3 bases: TGTGCCAGCGTAACAAGATTGGGGCCCTCTGGGGCCGACGTCCTGACTTTC.

This clonotype was observed at least ten times. V usage is TRBV12-3 or TRBV12-4 and J usage is TRBJ2-1; TRBD2 matches at 12 bases. The ends lost 7 bases at V and 7 bases at J; junction bases unmatched: 8. The length of the CDR3 is 15 residues. The CDR3 is CASTLTSGSRNEQFF. The DNA for the CDR3 is TGTGCCAGCACCCTGACTAGCGGGAGCCGGAATGAGCAGTTCTTC.

The gene calls are TRBV9 and TRBJ2-3, with unresolved D. TRBJ2-5 matches the DNA end more closely, so the J call is doubtful. The CDR3 is made up of 12 amino acids. Germline CDR1 reads SGDLS; CDR2 reads YYNGEE. Here the CDR3 DNA reads TGTGCCAGCAGCGATTATTTGAGAACCCAGTACTTC. Translated, it gives CASSDYLRTQYF.

This clonotype was recorded many times. This rearrangement joins TRBV12-3 or TRBV12-4 to TRBJ1-1, with D unresolved. This CDR3 comprises 13 residues. V gave up 6 bases and J gave up 4 bases, with 12 bases separating them. CDR3 sequence (DNA): TGTGCCAGCAGCCCCCTTTTGCTCACTGAAGCTTTCTTT. It encodes CASSPLLLTEAFF.

This clonotype was recorded at least ten times. The genes are TRBV12-5 and TRBJ2-5, with 13 bases identical to TRBD2. V lost 7 bases, J lost 5 bases, and 7 bases stayed unmatched. Germline-derived CDR1 and CDR2 are LGHNT and FRNRAP. The CDR3 is 15 residues long. This chain's CDR3 is CASARTSGSLETQYF. Here the CDR3 DNA reads TGTGCTAGTGCCAGGACTAGCGGGAGTCTTGAGACCCAGTACTTC.

This clonotype was counted between two and nine times. The CDR3 does not close with the conserved phenylalanine or tryptophan, likely indicating a read error. The CDR3 here is CASSPEGHSTEAFL. CDR3 sequence (DNA): TGTGCCAGCTCACCGGAGGGGCACTCGACTGAAGCTTTCCTT. J is TRBJ1-1 and V is TRBV18; TRBD1 might be the D (5 bases). This CDR3 spans 14 amino acids. The V gene lost 3 bases and the J gene lost 5 bases, with 13 bases spanning the gap. The germline V gene encodes CDR1 KGHSH and CDR2 LQKENI.

A few counts support this clonotype. The V gene is TRBV19, the J gene TRBJ2-7; 12 positions match TRBD2. This CDR3 has 16 amino acids. V was clipped by 6 bases and J by 7 bases; unmatched bases: 13. Germline assignment: CDR1 LNHDA and CDR2 SQIVND (reference sequence). Written as DNA, the CDR3 is TGTGCCAGTAGCGGCCCTAGACTAGCGGGAGCCGGAGAGCAGTACTTC. This encodes CASSGPRLAGAGEQYF.

The rearrangement links TRBV5-5 to TRBJ2-7; 7 bases agree with TRBD2. The CDR3 contains 16 residues. V trimming: 0 bases; J trimming: 0 bases; junction bases outside the gene matches: 6. The germline gives CDR1 SGHKS, CDR2 YYEKEE (reference sequence). The CDR3 protein is CASSLALGGGSYEQYF. The DNA for the CDR3 is TGTGCCAGCAGCTTGGCCCTTGGCGGGGGCTCCTACGAGCAGTACTTC.